The 24 T cell receptor beta chains below come from one sample, sequenced in a study of blood T cell repertoires in COVID-19. The method was immunoSEQ multiplex PCR; TCRdb's version includes in-frame clones alone and lacks a portion of them. The sample has roughly 130,000 clones; 90% are singletons. The sample comprised peripheral blood. Receptors were obtained from a man aged 50 to 60 with active COVID-19.

The chain carries TRBV2 and TRBJ2-3, with 11 bases identical to TRBD1. With 8 bases clipped from V and 5 bases from J, the junction kept 6 bases outside the gene matches. The CDR3 covers 14 residues. In germline, CDR1 is SNHLY, CDR2 FYNNEI. CDR3 nucleotides: TGTGCCAGCGGACAGGGGGCAAAAGAAGATACGCAGTATTTT. The encoded protein is CASGQGAKEDTQYF.

The chain has TRBV19 and TRBJ2-3; D is possibly TRBD1 (5 bases). CDR1 is LNHDA, CDR2 SQIVND, per germline (reference sequence). Trimming took off 8 bases at V and 2 bases at J, with 14 bases between the two ends. This CDR3 comprises 14 residues. Here the CDR3 DNA reads TGTGCCAGTCATCCGACAGACCACACAGATACGCAGTATTTT. Amino acid sequence: CASHPTDHTDTQYF.

This rearrangement joins TRBV5-1 to TRBJ2-1, with 10 bases aligning to TRBD1. With V trimmed by 4 bases and J by 0 bases, 4 bases remained unmatched. Per germline, CDR1 SGHRS and CDR2 YFSETQ. This CDR3 contains 16 residues. CDR3 residues: CASSGRQGASYNEQFF. The DNA of the CDR3 is TGCGCCAGCAGCGGGAGACAGGGGGCCTCCTACAATGAGCAGTTCTTC. The entire variable domain, with the rest obtained from reference TRBV5-1 and TRBJ2-1, is as follows: KAGVTQTPRYLIKTRGQQVTLSCSPISGHRSVSWYQQTPGQGLQFLFEYFSETQRNKGNFPGRFSGRQFSNSRSEMNVSTLELGDSALYLCASSGRQGASYNEQFFGPGTRLTVL.

V is TRBV9 and J is TRBJ2-1; TRBD2 might be the D (6 bases). The CDR3 is 17 residues long. V lost 4 bases and J 7 bases, leaving 24 bases between the germline ends. From germline, CDR1 is SGDLS and CDR2 YYNGEE. CDR3 sequence reads: CASSPRFEGGGANEQFF. The DNA for the CDR3 is TGTGCCAGCAGCCCCCGGTTCGAGGGAGGCGGGGCGAATGAGCAGTTCTTC.

This rearrangement joins TRBV19 to TRBJ1-2; D might be TRBD1 (5 bases). CDR3 size: 12 residues. V gave up 8 bases and J gave up 4 bases, with 11 bases separating them. The germline V gene has CDR1 LNHDA and CDR2 SQIVND (reference sequence). The CDR3 here is CASGTGGYGYTF. DNA for the CDR3: TGTGCCAGTGGGACCGGGGGCTATGGCTACACCTTC.

This chain links TRBV3-1 (or the pseudogene TRBV3-2) with TRBJ2-3; the D gene is possibly TRBD2 (7 bases). V lost 4 bases, J lost 0 bases, and 11 bases lay in between. The germline V gene encodes CDR1 LGHDT and CDR2 YNNKEL (reference sequence). This CDR3 comprises 15 residues. CDR3 coding DNA: TGTGCCAGCAGCCCTGGGGGGGCCAGCACAGATACGCAGTATTTT. Its protein product is CASSPGGASTDTQYF.

CDR3 protein: CASSSAHGGRAVGNYNEQFF. CDR3 bases: TGCGCCAGCAGCTCCGCTCACGGCGGGAGGGCCGTGGGCAACTACAATGAGCAGTTCTTC. V is TRBV5-1 and J is TRBJ2-1; 9 positions match TRBD2. CDR3 length: 20 amino acids. With V trimmed by 3 bases and J by 3 bases, 19 bases remained unmatched. Germline CDR1 is SGHRS and CDR2 is YFSETQ.

This clone was recorded a few times. The sample contains more than one DNA sequence encoding this CDR3. The chain combines TRBV9 with TRBJ1-3; D possibly corresponds to TRBD1 (5 bases). CDR1 SGDLS and CDR2 YYNGEE come from the germline V gene. CDR3 length equals 12 residues. V was shortened by 4 bases and J by 4 bases, with 6 bases between the two germline ends. CDR3 DNA sequence: TGTGCCAGCAGCAGGGGCGGAAACACCATATATTTT. This encodes CASSRGGNTIYF.

V and J are TRBV27 and TRBJ1-1; TRBD1 aligns across 8 bases. This CDR3 has 19 residues. V trimming: 5 bases; J trimming: 1 base; junction bases outside the gene matches: 18. Germline V CDR1 and CDR2: MNHEY, SMNVEV (reference sequence). Here the CDR3 DNA reads TGTGCCAGCAGTCCCGGCAGGGGGCGCGGTAATGACGCGAACACTGAAGCTTTCTTT. Translating it yields CASSPGRGRGNDANTEAFF.

This clone was picked up one time. The chain recombines TRBV3-1 (or the pseudogene TRBV3-2) with TRBJ1-4; 7 nucleotides match TRBD1. The CDR3 has 14 amino acids. The junction had 5 bases not matched to a gene; V was cut back by 4 bases and J by 6 bases. Germline CDR1 and CDR2: LGHDT and YNNKEL (reference sequence). CDR3 sequence reads: CASSRGTEDEKLFF. Written as DNA, the CDR3 is TGTGCCAGCAGCCGGGGGACAGAGGATGAAAAACTGTTTTTT.

The V call is TRBV18, the J call TRBJ2-5; 7 bases are a match to TRBD2. The CDR3 covers 15 residues. The germline V gene has CDR1 KGHSH and CDR2 LQKENI. The V gene end was trimmed by 4 bases and the J gene end by 2 bases; junction bases not matched to a gene: 7. The DNA of the CDR3 is TGTGCCAGCTCACGGGCTAGCGGCCTACAAGAGACCCAGTACTTC. This sequence encodes CASSRASGLQETQYF.

The V call is TRBV7-9, the J call TRBJ2-5; tentative D call: TRBD1 (5 bases). Between the trimmed V and J ends, which lost 1 base and 5 bases, there was a span of 14 bases. This CDR3 has 15 amino acids. Germline-derived CDR1 and CDR2 are SEHNR and FQNEAQ (reference sequence). The CDR3 region is CASSLEGRRGETQYF. The CDR3 DNA follows: TGTGCCAGCAGCTTAGAGGGGCGACGCGGCGAGACCCAGTACTTC.

V and J are TRBV19 and TRBJ2-5, with D possibly being TRBD1 (5 bases). CDR3 length: 13 residues. Per germline, CDR1 LNHDA and CDR2 SQIVND (reference sequence). V gave up 3 bases and J gave up 3 bases, with 8 bases separating them. Written as DNA, the CDR3 is TGTGCCAGTAGTATCGCAGGGAAAGAGACCCAGTACTTC. It is translated as CASSIAGKETQYF. Filled out from reference TRBV19 and TRBJ2-5, the complete variable domain reads DGGITQSPKYLFRKEGQNVTLSCEQNLNHDAMYWYRQDPGQGLRLIYYSQIVNDFQKGDIAEGYSVSREKKESFPLTVTSAQKNPTAFYLCASSIAGKETQYFGPGTRLLVL.

The chain carries TRBV7-6 and TRBJ2-2; D is unclear. The CDR3 has 15 amino acids. CDR1 and CDR2 (germline): SGHVS, FNYEAQ. V dropped 5 bases and J dropped 5 bases, with 15 bases sitting between them. The CDR3, as DNA: TGTGCCAGCAGCCCGGGTAATGTAGATACCGGGGAGCTGTTTTTT. Translation gives CASSPGNVDTGELFF.

This clone has more than one count but fewer than ten. J is TRBJ2-1 and V is TRBV29-1; 7 bases match TRBD1. V lost 6 bases to trimming and J lost 3 bases; unmatched junction nucleotides: 5. Germline values: CDR1 SQVTM, CDR2 ANQGSEA. The CDR3 is 13 amino acids. CDR3 coding DNA: TGCAGCGTAGACAGGGTTAACTACAATGAGCAGTTCTTC. Protein: CSVDRVNYNEQFF.

As DNA, the CDR3 is TGTGCCAGCAGAAACCTGGGACTAGCGGGAGTTCAGTTCTTC. It encodes CASRNLGLAGVQFF. The V gene is TRBV6-5, the J gene TRBJ2-1, with 14 bases aligning to TRBD2. This CDR3 is built from 14 residues. Germline CDR1 MNHEY, CDR2 SVGAGI. V was pared by 6 bases and J by 13 bases, with 8 bases of the junction left unmatched.

This clone was picked up many times. This chain joins TRBV7-2 and TRBJ1-4; D gene unclear. CDR3 length equals 12 residues. Germline CDR1 is SGHTA and CDR2 is FQGNSA. V lost 3 bases and J lost 8, with 7 bases in between. Here the CDR3 reads CASSLEGEKLFF. The CDR3 bases are TGTGCCAGCAGCTTGGAGGGCGAAAAACTGTTTTTT.

This chain connects TRBV7-2 to TRBJ2-5; 10 bases are shared with TRBD1. The germline CDR1 and CDR2 sequences are SGHTA and FQGNSA. The V segment lost 1 base and the J segment 2 bases; nucleotides outside the gene matches: 1. CDR3 length: 15 residues. CDR3 region: CASSLGTGGQETQYF. The CDR3 bases are TGTGCCAGCAGCTTAGGGACAGGGGGTCAAGAGACCCAGTACTTC.

The chain uses TRBV4-1 and TRBJ1-5; 7 bases are shared with TRBD1. This CDR3 has 16 residues. Germline assignment: CDR1 MGHRA and CDR2 YSYEKL. V shed 2 bases and J 4 bases; nucleotides not matched to a gene: 8. CDR3 nucleotides: TGCGCCAGCAGCCAATTTGAGGGGGCCTGGAATCAGCCCCAGCATTTT. Translated, it gives CASSQFEGAWNQPQHF.

The CDR3 reads CASRFSGNNEQFF. The CDR3, as DNA: TGTGCCAGTCGATTTAGCGGGAACAATGAGCAGTTCTTC. The chain couples TRBV7-2 to TRBJ2-1; 8 bases are a match to TRBD2. V was pared by 9 bases and J by 5 bases, with 6 bases of the junction left unmatched. In germline, CDR1 is SGHTA, CDR2 FQGNSA. CDR3 size: 13 residues.

This chain joins TRBV2 and TRBJ2-7, with 7 bases that match TRBD1. CDR3 length: 14 residues. The germline V gene encodes CDR1 SNHLY and CDR2 FYNNEI. With 6 bases clipped from V and 2 bases from J, the junction kept 7 bases outside the gene matches. DNA for the CDR3: TGTGCCAGCAGGGGGGACAGAGCAGCCTACGAGCAGTACGTC. It yields the protein CASRGDRAAYEQYV.

The chain employs TRBV7-3 and TRBJ2-1; 10 bases match TRBD2. V gave up 5 bases and J gave up 6 bases; unmatched junction bases: 7. The CDR3 has 15 residues. Per germline, CDR1 SGHTA and CDR2 FQGTGA. CDR3 sequence (DNA): TGTGCCAGCAGCCCAGAGGGACTAGCGTCCAATGAGCAGTTCTTC. Protein product: CASSPEGLASNEQFF.

The V and J genes are TRBV7-8 and TRBJ2-2; TRBD2 aligns across 9 bases. Germline CDR1 reads SGHVS; CDR2 reads FQNEAQ. The J segment lost 6 bases and the V segment lost 5 bases, leaving 13 bases of the junction unmatched. The CDR3 length is 17 residues. In DNA form, the CDR3 reads TGTGCCAGCAGCCAGAGAGCGGGAGGAATGGTTGCCGGGGAGCTGTTTTTT. It codes for CASSQRAGGMVAGELFF.

This clone has just one count. This chain uses TRBV6-5 with TRBJ2-6; D is ambiguous. CDR3 length: 13 residues. Germline assignment: CDR1 MNHEY and CDR2 SVGAGI. V lost 4 bases to trimming and J lost 5 bases, with 6 bases between them. The CDR3: CASSSPWANVLTF. The CDR3 DNA sequence: TGTGCCAGCAGTTCCCCCTGGGCCAACGTCCTGACTTTC.